Sequencing of this T cell receptor (beta chain) was carried out in a study of T cell repertoires in cytomegalovirus infection (dated by TCRdb to between 2017 and 2020). About the full investigation: Donor HLA type was relevant to the analysis, as public TCR beta signatures indicated carriage of CMV infection together with the matching HLA type. Summary of the overall study and its limitations: Cumulative frequency of public TCR beta family members discriminated carriers of CMV infection plus the relevant HLA type in this cohort and an independent approximately 360-donor cohort. The ex vivo response was dominated by HLA-C-restricted CMV-specific TCR beta clonotypes, and the single most frequent clonotype in two of eight donors was supplied by these HLA-C-restricted clonotypes.

This clonotype has more than one count but fewer than ten. Its antigen is still unknown. No base quality information exists; no much larger clone differs at one position. TCRdb records Illumina HiSeq 1500 as the sequencer. TCRdb handled the public reads itself, with Q25 trimming in fastp and clone calling in MiXCR, and kept productive beta chains. CDR3 protein duplicates are merged, each entry listing the most common genes and DNA. The sample records around 630,000 distinct CDR3 sequences, 20% to 25% of which are singletons. The ten most abundant clones make up 7.5% to 9% of the sample. Sequencing input: CD8+ T cells from PBMCs. The TCR sequence derives from a human donor in good health (CMV status not recorded). Some clones in this sample may be carry-over from other donors' samples.

The CDR3 corresponds to CASSQEGQGGTQYF. The sequence in DNA is TGTGCCAGCAGCCAAGAGGGGCAGGGTGGGACCCAGTACTTC. The chain is encoded by TRBV14 joined to TRBJ2-5; the D gene is perhaps TRBD1, from 5 matching bases. V drops 0 bases and J drops 7 bases, leaving 12 bases in between. From cysteine to phenylalanine, the CDR3 is 14 amino acids long. The retained sequence is limited to the CDR3, 42 bases, with the frame set at the first base. From a lookup of the germline V gene, CDR1 and CDR2 are SGHDN and FVKESK.